The 14 T cell receptor beta chains below come from one sample, sequenced in a study of PD-1 blockade in classical Hodgkin lymphoma (TCRdb year 2020). Libraries were built with the immunoSEQ multiplex PCR assay. The table was pulled from immuneACCESS by TCRdb, which kept in-frame rearrangements only. Such tables lose some clones; where checked, under half of the loss comes from unresolved V genes, and the rest has no known cause. The sample table records over 15,000 clones; 82% of these occur just once. 25% to 35% of the sample comes from the top ten. Explained via the paper, the time point label denotes: cycle 2 day 1 (C2D1) of nivolumab. Relapse after autologous stem cell transplantation had occurred in all trial patients, and cohorts A, B and C were distinguished by prior brentuximab vedotin exposure. Sample: peripheral blood mononuclear cells (PBMCs), taken before the second cycle of nivolumab. These receptors originate from a human donor with classical Hodgkin lymphoma.

This sequence joins TRBV5-4 and TRBJ2-1, with 9 bases aligning to TRBD2. J lost 9 bases, V lost 4 bases, and 14 bases had no gene match. CDR3 length equals 16 residues. Germline values: CDR1 SGHNT, CDR2 YYREEE (reference sequence). CDR3 nucleotides: TGTGCCAGCAGCCCGGGAGGGCCGGGACTAGCAGTTGAGCAGTTCTTC. The encoded protein is CASSPGGPGLAVEQFF.

V usage is TRBV7-9 and J usage is TRBJ1-1; tentative D call: TRBD1 (6 bases). Germline CDR1 reads SEHNR; CDR2 reads FQNEAQ (reference sequence). V was clipped by 2 bases and J by 1 base, with 8 bases between them. This CDR3 is built from 14 residues. The CDR3 reads CASSLQGQNTEAFF. The CDR3 DNA reads as TGTGCCAGCAGCTTACAGGGACAGAACACTGAAGCTTTCTTT.

This clone has only one observation. The CDR3 region is CASSSGRNSYEQYF. The CDR3 DNA sequence: TGTGCCAGCAGCTCAGGACGGAACTCCTACGAGCAGTACTTC. The genes are TRBV11-1 and TRBJ2-7; D not certain. CDR3 length: 14 residues. Germline assignment: CDR1 SGHAT and CDR2 FQDESV (reference sequence). Trimming pared 4 bases from V and 0 bases from J, leaving 10 bases between.

The chain links TRBV4-3 to TRBJ1-1; D perhaps matches TRBD1 (5 bases). This CDR3 is 13 amino acids long. Germline CDR1 and CDR2: LGHNA and YSLEER. Trimming removed 0 bases at V and 6 bases at J, with 8 bases between. CDR3 bases: TGCGCCAGCAGCCAAGACAGGGTTTCTGAAGCTTTCTTT. This translates into CASSQDRVSEAFF.

The rearrangement joins TRBV7-9 to TRBJ2-5; 9 bases map to TRBD2. This CDR3 is built from 14 residues. Germline assignment: CDR1 SEHNR and CDR2 FQNEAQ (reference sequence). V lost 5 bases, J lost 3 bases, and 4 bases stayed unmatched. CDR3 in DNA: TGTGCCAGCAGCCGATTAGCGGGGGAAGAGACCCAGTACTTC. Its translation is CASSRLAGEETQYF.

V is TRBV6-5 and J is TRBJ1-6, with 10 bases aligning to TRBD1. There are 15 residues in the CDR3. The ends lost 4 bases at V and 10 bases at J; junction bases unmatched: 7. Germline V CDR1 and CDR2: MNHEY, SVGAGI. The CDR3 protein is CASSSQTGGLSPLHF. CDR3 DNA: TGTGCCAGCAGTTCCCAGACAGGGGGCTTGTCACCCCTCCACTTT.

This chain links TRBV15 with TRBJ2-7; D possibly corresponds to TRBD1 (5 bases). The CDR3 extends over 13 amino acids. The V end lost 8 bases, the J end lost 3 bases, and 14 bases lay between the germline ends. Germline CDR1 is LNHNV and CDR2 is YYDKDF (reference sequence). The CDR3 nucleotides are TGTGCCACCGGAATAAATCAGGGCTACGAGCAGTACTTC. It specifies CATGINQGYEQYF.

In regard to this clone: An end of the junction differs from the germline gene, which may be a read error. The rearrangement uses TRBV23-1 and TRBJ2-7; 7 bases align to TRBD1. TRBV23-1 has ORF status, its function being uncertain. The CDR3 length is 12 residues. CDR3 sequence reads: CASSLRQGGAGF. In DNA, the CDR3 is TGCGCCAGCAGCCTTAGACAGGGCGGAGCAGGCTTC.

Here the CDR3 DNA reads TGTGCCAGCAGCTTACAGGGACGCCACGAGCAGTACTTC. It codes for CASSLQGRHEQYF. The chain couples TRBV5-6 to TRBJ2-7; a weak D match, TRBD1 (6 bases). V lost 2 bases to trimming and J lost 5 bases, with 11 bases between them. The CDR3 is 13 residues long. Germline V gives CDR1 SGHDT, CDR2 YYEEEE. The full variable domain, completed using reference TRBV5-6 and TRBJ2-7, is DAGVTQSPTHLIKTRGQQVTLRCSPKSGHDTVSWYQQALGQGPQFIFQYYEEEERQRGNFPDRFSGHQFPNYSSELNVNALLLGDSALYLCASSLQGRHEQYFGPGTRLTVT.

This clone has only a few counts. In DNA form, the CDR3 reads TGTGCCAGCAGCGTTCTTAGCGGGTACCAAGAGACCCAGTACTTC. This gives the protein CASSVLSGYQETQYF. The chain employs TRBV9 and TRBJ2-5; TRBD2 aligns across 7 bases. The J segment lost 0 bases and the V segment lost 2 bases, leaving 4 bases of the junction unmatched. The CDR3 sequence is 15 residues long. CDR1 is SGDLS, CDR2 YYNGEE, per germline.

The V and J genes are TRBV7-2 and TRBJ2-7, with a possible D match to TRBD1 (6 bases). Germline CDR1 is SGHTA and CDR2 is FQGNSA. The CDR3 loop spans 13 amino acids. Trimming removed 1 base at V and 4 bases at J, with 8 bases between. CDR3 residues: CASSLGGRYEQYF. CDR3 nucleotides: TGTGCCAGCAGCTTAGGGGGGCGGTACGAGCAGTACTTC.

V usage is TRBV19 and J usage is TRBJ1-2, with D uncertain. Deletions cut 1 base from V and 0 bases from J, with 9 bases between. In germline, CDR1 is LNHDA, CDR2 SQIVND (reference sequence). The CDR3 runs to 15 residues. The CDR3 reads CASSIGTAANYGYTF. For the CDR3, the DNA is TGTGCCAGTAGTATAGGCACAGCAGCTAACTATGGCTACACCTTC.

The V gene is TRBV18, the J gene TRBJ1-5, with D unclear. V dropped 2 bases and J dropped 0 bases, with 8 bases sitting between them. CDR1 is KGHSH and CDR2 is LQKENI in the germline V gene. The length of the CDR3 is 15 residues. This CDR3 reads CASSPGVNSNQPQHF. Here the CDR3 DNA reads TGTGCCAGCTCACCAGGGGTTAATAGCAATCAGCCCCAGCATTTT. The variable domain in full, completed from reference TRBV18 and TRBJ1-5, reads NAGVMQNPRHLVRRRGQEARLRCSPMKGHSHVYWYRQLPEEGLKFMVYLQKENIIDESGMPKERFSAEFPKEGPSILRIQQVVRGDSAAYFCASSPGVNSNQPQHFGDGTRLSIL.

V gene TRBV7-2 combines with J gene TRBJ2-3; D is unclear. V was trimmed by 3 bases and J by 0 bases, leaving 1 base between them. In germline, CDR1 is SGHTA, CDR2 FQGNSA. This CDR3 spans 12 amino acids. The CDR3 spells CASSFSTDTQYF. CDR3 in DNA: TGTGCCAGCAGCTTTAGCACAGATACGCAGTATTTT.